This T cell receptor (beta chain) was recorded in a study of monozygotic twins with inflammatory bowel disease. Study-wide results and limits: IBD patients shared fewer clonotypes with others than healthy twins, especially with disease activity. Variability may have been added to patient repertoires by differing immunosuppressive treatments.

A word on this clonotype: Its matching antigen is unknown.

The UMIs contained a 6-nucleotide sample barcode. They were added by template switching during cDNA synthesis. Each CDR3 protein gets one entry in TCRdb, which reprocessed the 5' RACE reads and gives no DNA. This repertoire includes roughly 320,000 distinct CDR3 sequences. This CDR3 has 15 amino acids. The germline V gene encodes CDR1 SEHNR and CDR2 FQNEAQ (reference sequence). Input material: blood. This TCR came from a human donor with ulcerative colitis or Crohn's disease, or a healthy co-twin of an affected twin (not recorded which). The chain carries TRBV7-9 and TRBJ2-7; with no DNA, the TCRdb D assignment of TRBD1 cannot be verified. The CDR3 sequence is CASSLASPRDYEQYF. The whole variable domain, filled in from reference TRBV7-9 and TRBJ2-7, reads DTGVSQNPRHKITKRGQNVTFRCDPISEHNRLYWYRQTLGQGPEFLTYFQNEAQLEKSRLLSDRFSAERPKGSFSTLEIQRTEQGDSAMYLCASSLASPRDYEQYFGPGTRLTVT.